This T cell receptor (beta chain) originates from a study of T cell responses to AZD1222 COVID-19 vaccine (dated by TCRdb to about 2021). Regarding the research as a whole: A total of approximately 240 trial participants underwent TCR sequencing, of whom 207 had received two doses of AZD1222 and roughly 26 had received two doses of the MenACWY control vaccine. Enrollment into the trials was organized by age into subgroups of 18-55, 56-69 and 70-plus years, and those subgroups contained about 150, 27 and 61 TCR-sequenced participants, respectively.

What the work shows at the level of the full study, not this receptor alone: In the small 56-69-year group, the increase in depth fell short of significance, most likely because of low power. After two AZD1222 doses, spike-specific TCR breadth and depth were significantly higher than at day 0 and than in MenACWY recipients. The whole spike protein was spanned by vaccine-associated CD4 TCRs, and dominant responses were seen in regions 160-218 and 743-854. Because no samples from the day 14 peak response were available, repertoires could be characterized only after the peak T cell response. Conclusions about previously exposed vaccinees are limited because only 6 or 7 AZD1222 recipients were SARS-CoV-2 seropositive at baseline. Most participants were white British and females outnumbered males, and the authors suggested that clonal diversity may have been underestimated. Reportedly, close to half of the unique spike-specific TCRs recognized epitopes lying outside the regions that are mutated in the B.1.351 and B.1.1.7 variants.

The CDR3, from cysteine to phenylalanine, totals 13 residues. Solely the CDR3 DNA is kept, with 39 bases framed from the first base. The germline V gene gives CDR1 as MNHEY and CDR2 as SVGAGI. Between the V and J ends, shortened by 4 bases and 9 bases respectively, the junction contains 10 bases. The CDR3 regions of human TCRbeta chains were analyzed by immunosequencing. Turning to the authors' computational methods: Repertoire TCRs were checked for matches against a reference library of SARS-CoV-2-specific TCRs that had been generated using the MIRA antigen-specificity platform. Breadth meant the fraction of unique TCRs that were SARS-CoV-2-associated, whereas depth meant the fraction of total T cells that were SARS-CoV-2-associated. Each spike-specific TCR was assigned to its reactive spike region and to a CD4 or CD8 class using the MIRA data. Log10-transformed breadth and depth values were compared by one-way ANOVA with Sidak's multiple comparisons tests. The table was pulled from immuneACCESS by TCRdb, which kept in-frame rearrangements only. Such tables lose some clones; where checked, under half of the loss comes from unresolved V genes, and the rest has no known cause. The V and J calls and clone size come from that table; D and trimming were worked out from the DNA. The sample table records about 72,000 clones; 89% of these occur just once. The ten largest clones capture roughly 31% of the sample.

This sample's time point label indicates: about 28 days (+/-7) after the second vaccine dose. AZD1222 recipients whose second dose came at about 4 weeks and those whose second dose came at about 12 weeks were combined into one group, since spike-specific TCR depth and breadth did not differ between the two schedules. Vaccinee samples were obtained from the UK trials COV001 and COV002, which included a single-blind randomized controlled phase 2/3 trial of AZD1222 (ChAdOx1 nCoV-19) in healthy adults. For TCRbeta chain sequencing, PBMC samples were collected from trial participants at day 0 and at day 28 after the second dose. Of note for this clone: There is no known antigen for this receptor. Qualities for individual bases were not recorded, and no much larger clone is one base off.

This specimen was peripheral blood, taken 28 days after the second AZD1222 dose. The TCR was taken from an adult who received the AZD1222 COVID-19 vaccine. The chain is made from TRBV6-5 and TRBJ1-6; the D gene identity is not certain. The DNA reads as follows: TGTGCCAGCAGTTCGGGTTACATTTCACCCCTCCACTTT. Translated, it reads CASSSGYISPLHF.